This T cell receptor beta chain is from a study of shared clonotypes between healthy human individuals. Findings and limits, study-wide: Non-shared clonotypes had lower generation probabilities than clonotypes shared by all four sorted-subset donors.

Trimming removed 8 bases from V and 5 bases from J, with 24 bases in between. Germline V gene data show CDR1 as SGHTA and CDR2 as FQGNSA. The CDR3 is 16 amino acids. This table comes from immunoSEQ multiplex PCR, and its TCRdb copy is limited to in-frame clones, with some not included. The table lists 1,400,000 or so clones, approximately 98.5% of them singletons. As concerns this clone: The target antigen is unknown.

The sequenced sample consisted of naive CD4+ T cells sorted from blood. The subset is: CD45RA+ positively selected. This rearrangement joins TRBV7-2 to TRBJ1-2; no reliable D call. The receptor was derived from a man in his thirties or forties in good health. The CDR3 loop reads CASALSPTIPAYGYTF. The DNA for the CDR3 is TGTGCCAGCGCCCTTAGTCCGACAATTCCGGCATATGGCTACACCTTC.